Listed below are T cell receptor beta chains from one sample, sequenced in a study of blood T cell repertoires in COVID-19. The assay was immunoSEQ multiplex PCR, and TCRdb's table has in-frame clones only and misses some. Of 300,000 to 400,000 clones in the sample, more than 75% were seen once. The sample taken for sequencing was peripheral blood. The receptors stem from a woman aged 45-65 years with COVID-19, enrolled during active disease. The CDR3 runs from the conserved cysteine through the conserved F or W. Each record gives: V gene, CDR3 length, J gene, D gene, clone size, CDR3 protein, CDR3 DNA. D genes are given only for firm matches. Expanded clones get a size class; other rows say once, few or many, or leave the size out.

>TRBV4-1|17|TRBJ2-1|TRBD2|NA
CASSHPLAGAYYNEQFF
TGCGCCAGCAGCCATCCACTAGCGGGAGCCTACTACAATGAGCAGTTCTTC
>TRBV30|12|TRBJ1-1|NA|NA
CAWRNRVTEAFF
TGTGCCTGGAGGAACAGGGTAACTGAAGCTTTCTTT
>TRBV19|14|TRBJ2-1|TRBD1|NA
CASSTGGRWNEQFF
TGTGCCAGTAGTACAGGGGGTCGGTGGAATGAGCAGTTCTTC
>TRBV24-1|13|TRBJ1-1|NA|NA
CATSGQANTEAFF
TGTGCCACCAGTGGGCAGGCGAACACTGAAGCTTTCTTT
>TRBV6-4|16|TRBJ1-6|NA|NA
CASSDPWRHYNSPLHF
TGTGCCAGCAGTGACCCCTGGCGACATTATAATTCACCCCTCCACTTT
>TRBV2|14|TRBJ1-2|TRBD1|NA
CAGMTGWANYGYTF
TGTGCCGGGATGACAGGGTGGGCTAACTATGGCTACACCTTC
>TRBV11-3|16|TRBJ2-1|TRBD2|NA
CASSLGIAGGANEQFF
TGTGCCAGCAGCTTAGGCATAGCGGGAGGGGCTAATGAGCAGTTCTTC
>TRBV18|14|TRBJ2-7|NA|NA
CASSPHPGSNEQYF
TGTGCCAGCTCACCACATCCAGGCAGCAACGAGCAGTACTTC
>TRBV9|14|TRBJ2-5|NA|NA
CASSVEGALGTQYF
TGTGCCAGCAGCGTAGAAGGGGCCCTAGGGACCCAGTACTTC
>TRBV19|14|TRBJ1-1|TRBD1|NA
CASRSRGQGSEAFF
TGTGCCAGTAGATCCCGGGGACAGGGCTCTGAAGCTTTCTTT
>TRBV5-6|15|TRBJ2-5|TRBD2|NA
CASSLAPSGRETQYF
TGTGCCAGCAGCTTGGCCCCTAGCGGGAGAGAGACCCAGTACTTC
>TRBV20-1|11|TRBJ1-1|NA|NA
CSAQGGTEAFF
TGCAGTGCCCAGGGAGGTACTGAAGCTTTCTTT
>TRBV24-1|14|TRBJ1-2|TRBD1|once
CATSDPGQGHGYTF
TGTGCCACCAGTGATCCGGGACAGGGACATGGCTACACCTTC
>TRBV5-4|15|TRBJ2-3|TRBD1|NA
CASSSRQTGGDTQYF
TGTGCCAGCAGCTCCCGTCAGACAGGGGGGGATACGCAGTATTTT
>TRBV6-4|14|TRBJ2-7|TRBD2|NA
CASSRLAGSYEQYF
TGTGCCAGCAGTAGGTTAGCGGGGTCCTACGAGCAGTACTTC
>TRBV30|14|TRBJ2-7|NA|NA
CAWSYYRETYEQYF
TGTGCCTGGAGTTACTACAGGGAAACCTACGAGCAGTACTTC
>TRBV7-2|14|TRBJ2-7|TRBD2|NA
CASSFGTISYEQYF
TGTGCCAGCAGCTTTGGGACTATCTCTTACGAGCAGTACTTC
>TRBV5-1|13|TRBJ2-1|NA|NA
CASSPSSYNEQFF
TGCGCCAGCAGTCCTAGCTCCTACAATGAGCAGTTCTTC
>TRBV18|16|TRBJ2-7|TRBD2|NA
CASSPLAGPLSYEQYF
TGTGCCAGCTCACCTCTAGCGGGGCCCCTCTCCTACGAGCAGTACTTC
>TRBV6-5|14|TRBJ2-1|TRBD1|NA
CASSQGTGVNEQFF
TGTGCCAGCAGCCAGGGGACAGGGGTCAATGAGCAGTTCTTC
>TRBV30|15|TRBJ1-2|TRBD1|NA
CAWSAQPRQGYGYTF
TGTGCCTGGAGTGCCCAACCTCGACAGGGCTATGGCTACACCTTC
>TRBV18|17|TRBJ1-5|TRBD1|NA
CASSPPLTGGVNQPQHF
TGTGCCAGCTCACCACCGCTGACAGGGGGTGTCAATCAGCCCCAGCATTTT
>TRBV6-2/TRBV6-3|15|TRBJ1-1|NA|NA
CASTPRLLGNTEAFF
TGTGCCAGCACCCCGCGGCTGCTTGGGAACACTGAAGCTTTCTTT
>TRBV4-2|15|TRBJ1-5|NA|few
CASSQDGRLNQPQHF
TGTGCCAGCAGCCAAGATGGCAGATTAAATCAGCCCCAGCATTTT
>TRBV5-6|16|TRBJ2-6|NA|NA
CASNINHNSGANVLTF
TGTGCCAGCAATATAAACCACAACTCTGGGGCCAACGTCCTGACTTTC
>TRBV6-2/TRBV6-3|14|TRBJ1-4|TRBD1|medium-sized
CASSRRQGGEKLFF
TGTGCCAGCAGCCGTCGACAGGGTGGTGAAAAACTGTTTTTT
>TRBV6-5|11|TRBJ2-1|TRBD2|NA
CASGELAGDFF
TGTGCCAGCGGGGAACTAGCGGGAGACTTCTTC
>TRBV6-2/TRBV6-3|17|TRBJ2-3|NA|NA
CASSYSGGSSYTDTQYF
TGTGCCAGCAGTTACTCAGGCGGCAGCTCTTACACAGATACGCAGTATTTT
>TRBV7-2|13|TRBJ1-1|NA|NA
CASSAGGNTEAFF
TGTGCCAGCAGCGCGGGGGGGAACACTGAAGCTTTCTTT